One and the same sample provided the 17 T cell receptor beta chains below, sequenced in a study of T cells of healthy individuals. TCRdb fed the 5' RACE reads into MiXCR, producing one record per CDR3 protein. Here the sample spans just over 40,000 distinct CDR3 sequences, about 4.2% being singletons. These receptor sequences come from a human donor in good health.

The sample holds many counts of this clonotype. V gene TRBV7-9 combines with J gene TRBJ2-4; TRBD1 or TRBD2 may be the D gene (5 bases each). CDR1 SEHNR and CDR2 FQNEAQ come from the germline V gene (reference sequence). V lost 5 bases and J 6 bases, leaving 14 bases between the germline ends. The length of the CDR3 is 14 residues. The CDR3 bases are TGTGCCAGCAGCCCGGTGGGACGGGCAAACATTCAGTACTTC. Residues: CASSPVGRANIQYF.

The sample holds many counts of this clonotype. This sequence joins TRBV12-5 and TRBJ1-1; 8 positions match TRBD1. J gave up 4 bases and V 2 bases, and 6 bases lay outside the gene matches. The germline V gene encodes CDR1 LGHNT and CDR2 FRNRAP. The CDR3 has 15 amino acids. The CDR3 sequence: CASGLSGTGGTEAFF. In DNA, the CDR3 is TGTGCTAGTGGTTTGAGTGGGACAGGTGGCACTGAAGCTTTCTTT. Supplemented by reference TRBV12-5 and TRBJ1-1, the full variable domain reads DARVTQTPRHKVTEMGQEVTMRCQPILGHNTVFWYRQTMMQGLELLAYFRNRAPLDDSGMPKDRFSAEMPDATLATLKIQPSEPRDSAVYFCASGLSGTGGTEAFFGQGTRLTVV.

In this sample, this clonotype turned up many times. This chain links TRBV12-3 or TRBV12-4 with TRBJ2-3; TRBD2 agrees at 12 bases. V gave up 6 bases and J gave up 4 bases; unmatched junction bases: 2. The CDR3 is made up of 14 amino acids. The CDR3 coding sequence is TGTGCCAGCAGGACTAGCGGGAGCCCAGATACGCAGTATTTT. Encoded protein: CASRTSGSPDTQYF.

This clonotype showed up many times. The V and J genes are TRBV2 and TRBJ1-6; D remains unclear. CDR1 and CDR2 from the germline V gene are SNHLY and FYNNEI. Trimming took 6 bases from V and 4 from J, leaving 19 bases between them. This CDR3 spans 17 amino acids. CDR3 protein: CASSQRRLHLYNSPLHF. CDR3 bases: TGTGCCAGCAGCCAACGACGGCTCCATTTATATAATTCACCCCTCCACTTT.

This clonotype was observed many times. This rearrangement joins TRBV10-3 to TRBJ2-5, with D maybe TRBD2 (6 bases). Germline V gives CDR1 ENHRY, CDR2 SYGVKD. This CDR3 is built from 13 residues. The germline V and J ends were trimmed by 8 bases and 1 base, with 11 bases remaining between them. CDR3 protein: CAIARDFQETQYF. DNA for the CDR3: TGTGCCATCGCCCGGGACTTCCAAGAGACCCAGTACTTC.

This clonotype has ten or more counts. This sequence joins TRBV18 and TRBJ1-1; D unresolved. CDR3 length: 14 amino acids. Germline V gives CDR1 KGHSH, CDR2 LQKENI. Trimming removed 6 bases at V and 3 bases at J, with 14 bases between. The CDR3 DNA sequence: TGTGCCAGCTCCCGAGGTAGAACGGACACTGAAGCTTTCTTT. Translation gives CASSRGRTDTEAFF.

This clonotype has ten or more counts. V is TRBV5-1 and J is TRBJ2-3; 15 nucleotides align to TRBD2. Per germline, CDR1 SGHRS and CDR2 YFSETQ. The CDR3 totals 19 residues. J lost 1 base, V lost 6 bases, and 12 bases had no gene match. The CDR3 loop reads CASTRTGLAGGPGTDTQYF. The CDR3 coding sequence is TGCGCCAGCACCCGAACCGGACTAGCGGGAGGGCCCGGCACAGATACGCAGTATTTT.

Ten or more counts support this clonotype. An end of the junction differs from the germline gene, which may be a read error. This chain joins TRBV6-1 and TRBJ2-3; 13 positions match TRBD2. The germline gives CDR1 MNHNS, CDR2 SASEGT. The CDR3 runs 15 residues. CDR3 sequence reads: CASSETSGGADMQYF. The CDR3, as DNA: TGTGCCAGCAGTGAAACTAGCGGGGGGGCAGATATGCAGTATTTT.

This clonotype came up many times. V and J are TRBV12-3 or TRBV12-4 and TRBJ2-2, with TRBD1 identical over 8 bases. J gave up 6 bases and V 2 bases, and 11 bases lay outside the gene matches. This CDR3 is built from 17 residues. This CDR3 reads CASSLQGAWGTPGELFF. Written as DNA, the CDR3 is TGTGCCAGCAGTTTACAGGGGGCTTGGGGAACCCCCGGGGAGCTGTTTTTT.

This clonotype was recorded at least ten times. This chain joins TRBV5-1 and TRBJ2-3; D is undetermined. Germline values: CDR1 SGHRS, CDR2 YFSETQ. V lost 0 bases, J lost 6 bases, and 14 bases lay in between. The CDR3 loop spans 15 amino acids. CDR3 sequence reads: CASSLAGHPTDTQYF. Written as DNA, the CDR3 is TGCGCCAGCAGCTTGGCGGGCCATCCCACGGATACGCAGTATTTT.

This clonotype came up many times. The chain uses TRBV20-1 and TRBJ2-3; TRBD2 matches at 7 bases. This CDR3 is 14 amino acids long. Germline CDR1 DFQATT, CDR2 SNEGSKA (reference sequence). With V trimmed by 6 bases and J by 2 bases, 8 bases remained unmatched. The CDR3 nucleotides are TGCAGTGCCCCCGTGGGAGGGATCACAGATACGCAGTATTTT. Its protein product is CSAPVGGITDTQYF.

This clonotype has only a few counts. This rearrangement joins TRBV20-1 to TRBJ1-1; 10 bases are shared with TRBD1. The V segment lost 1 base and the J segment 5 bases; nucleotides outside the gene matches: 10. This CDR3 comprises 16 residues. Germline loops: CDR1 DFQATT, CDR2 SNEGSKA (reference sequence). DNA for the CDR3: TGCAGTGCTAGAGGACAGGGGGCGATTCTGGTTACTGAAGCTTTCTTT. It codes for CSARGQGAILVTEAFF.

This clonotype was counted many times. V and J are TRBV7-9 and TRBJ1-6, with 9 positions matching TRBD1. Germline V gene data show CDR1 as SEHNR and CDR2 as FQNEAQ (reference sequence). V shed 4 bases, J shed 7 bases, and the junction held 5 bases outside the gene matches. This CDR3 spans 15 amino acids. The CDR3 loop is CASSSTQGANSPLHF. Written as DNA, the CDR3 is TGTGCCAGCAGCTCGACACAGGGGGCGAATTCACCCCTCCACTTT. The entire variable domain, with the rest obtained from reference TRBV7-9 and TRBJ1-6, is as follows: DTGVSQNPRHKITKRGQNVTFRCDPISEHNRLYWYRQTLGQGPEFLTYFQNEAQLEKSRLLSDRFSAERPKGSFSTLEIQRTEQGDSAMYLCASSSTQGANSPLHFGNGTRLTVT.

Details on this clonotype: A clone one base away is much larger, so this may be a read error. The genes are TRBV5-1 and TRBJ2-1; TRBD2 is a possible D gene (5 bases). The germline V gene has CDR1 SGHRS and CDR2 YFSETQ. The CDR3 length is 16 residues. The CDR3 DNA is TGCGTCAGCAGCTTGAATGCGGGCCCCCGTAACAATGAGCAGTTCTTC. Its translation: CVSSLNAGPRNNEQFF.

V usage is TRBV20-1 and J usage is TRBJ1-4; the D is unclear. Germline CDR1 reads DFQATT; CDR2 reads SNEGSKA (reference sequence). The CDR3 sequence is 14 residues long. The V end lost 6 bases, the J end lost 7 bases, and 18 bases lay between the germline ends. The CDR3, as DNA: TGCAGTGCCGAAGACAACTTCGGCGGTGAAAAACTGTTTTTT. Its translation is CSAEDNFGGEKLFF.

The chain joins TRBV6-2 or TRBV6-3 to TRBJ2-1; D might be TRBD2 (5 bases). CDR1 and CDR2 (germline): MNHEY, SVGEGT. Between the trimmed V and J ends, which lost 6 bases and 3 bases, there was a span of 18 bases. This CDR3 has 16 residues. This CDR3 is CASRRLGSKIYNEQFF. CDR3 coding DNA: TGTGCCAGCAGACGTTTAGGGAGTAAAATCTACAATGAGCAGTTCTTC.

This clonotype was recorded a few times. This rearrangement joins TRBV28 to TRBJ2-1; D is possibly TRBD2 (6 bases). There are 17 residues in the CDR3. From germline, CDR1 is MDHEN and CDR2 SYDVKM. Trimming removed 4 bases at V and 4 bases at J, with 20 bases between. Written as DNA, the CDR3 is TGTGCCAGCAGTTCCCTGACTAGTATGGGGATTTACAATGAGCAGTTCTTC. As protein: CASSSLTSMGIYNEQFF.